Below, 6 T cell receptor beta chains from the same sample are listed, as sequenced in a study of circulating and synovial CD4+ cells in juvenile arthritis. TCRdb keeps only in-frame clones here, not all; method: immunoSEQ multiplex PCR. This table has tens of thousands of clones, over 90% appearing once. Sequenced material: CD4+ T cells from blood. These TCRs come from a human donor with juvenile idiopathic arthritis.

This chain connects TRBV29-1 to TRBJ2-4; TRBD1 matches at 7 bases. CDR3 length: 14 residues. Germline CDR1 reads SQVTM; CDR2 reads ANQGSEA. J gave up 3 bases and V 7 bases, and 9 bases lay outside the gene matches. This CDR3 is CSAGTDLGKNIQYF. The CDR3 DNA follows: TGCAGCGCTGGGACAGACCTGGGCAAAAACATTCAGTACTTC.

The chain links TRBV7-8 to TRBJ2-7, with 9 bases aligning to TRBD1. Germline V gene sequence: CDR1 SGHVS, CDR2 FQNEAQ. With V trimmed by 7 bases and J by 4 bases, 11 bases remained unmatched. The CDR3 runs 15 residues. CDR3 nucleotide sequence: TGTGCCAGCACCCACTGGGGACAGGGACCGTACGAGCAGTACTTC. This encodes CASTHWGQGPYEQYF.

The J gene is TRBJ2-7, the V gene TRBV4-3; a weak D match, TRBD1 (6 bases). The V gene's germline CDR1 is LGHNA and CDR2 YSLEER. V gave up 0 bases and J gave up 1 base, with 10 bases separating them. This CDR3 region has 15 residues. CDR3 sequence: CASSQESRGSYEQYF. DNA for the CDR3: TGCGCCAGCAGCCAAGAGTCGAGGGGGTCCTACGAGCAGTACTTC.

The chain recombines TRBV30 with TRBJ1-2; 7 nucleotides agree with TRBD1. Germline V CDR1 and CDR2: GTSNPN, SVGIG (reference sequence). V lost 1 base, J lost 5 bases, and 13 bases stayed unmatched. The CDR3 length is 16 residues. CDR3 sequence (DNA): TGTGCCTGGAGTGCCCCGCGGGCAGGGGGGAGATATGGCTACACCTTC. Translated: CAWSAPRAGGRYGYTF.

The chain has TRBV19 and TRBJ1-2; 8 nucleotides agree with TRBD1. CDR1 and CDR2 from the germline V gene are LNHDA and SQIVND (reference sequence). The CDR3 is made up of 16 amino acids. V trimming: 2 bases; J trimming: 7 bases; junction bases outside the gene matches: 12. CDR3 sequence (DNA): TGTGCCAGTAGTATAAATTATGGCAGGGGGCGCGCTGGCTACACCTTC. It specifies CASSINYGRGRAGYTF.

This chain links TRBV10-1 with TRBJ1-2; D uncertain. The germline V gene encodes CDR1 WNHNN and CDR2 SYGVQD (reference sequence). Trimming took off 3 bases at V and 6 bases at J, with 11 bases between the two ends. The CDR3 totals 13 residues. The CDR3 nucleotides read TGCGCCAGCAGTGAAGACACTTCGGATGGCTACACCTTC. As protein: CASSEDTSDGYTF.